The clone carrying this TCR beta chain was recorded many times. MiXCR was run by TCRdb on the PCR reads, yielding one entry per CDR3 protein. Of 89,000 or so distinct CDR3 sequences in the sample, around 50% were seen once. The data were taken from a study of CDR3 diversity in severe acne. The CDR3 loop spans 16 amino acids. Germline CDR1 LNHDA, CDR2 SQIVND (reference sequence). Trimming shortened V by 8 bases and J by 5 bases, and 25 bases separated the two germline ends. The sample consisted of blood. The receptor's source is a male donor in good health, serving as a control. J is TRBJ2-7 and V is TRBV19; D possibly corresponds to TRBD2 (6 bases). The CDR3 reads CASERSSGAKNHEQYF. The CDR3 DNA is TGTGCCAGTGAGAGATCGTCGGGAGCTAAGAATCACGAGCAGTACTTC.